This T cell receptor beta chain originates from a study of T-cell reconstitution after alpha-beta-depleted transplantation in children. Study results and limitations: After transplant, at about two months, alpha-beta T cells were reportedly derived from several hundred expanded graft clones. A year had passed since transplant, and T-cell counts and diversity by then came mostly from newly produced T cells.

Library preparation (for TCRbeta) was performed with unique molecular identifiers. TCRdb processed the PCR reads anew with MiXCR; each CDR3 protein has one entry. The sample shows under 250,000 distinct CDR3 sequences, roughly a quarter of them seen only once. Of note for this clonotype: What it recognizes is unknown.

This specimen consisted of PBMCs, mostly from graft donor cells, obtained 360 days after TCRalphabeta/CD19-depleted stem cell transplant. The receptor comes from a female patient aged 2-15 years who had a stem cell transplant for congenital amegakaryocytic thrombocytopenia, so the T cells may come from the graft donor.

CDR3 DNA sequence: TGTGCCAGCAGTGAGGGTAGTCCGGGTTACAATGAGCAGTTCTTC. Translating it yields CASSEGSPGYNEQFF. This rearrangement joins TRBV2 to TRBJ2-1; D unresolved. This CDR3 has 15 amino acids. Trimming shortened V by 3 bases and J by 4 bases, and 13 bases separated the two germline ends. Germline V lookup: CDR1 SNHLY, CDR2 FYNNEI.